The rows below give T cell receptor beta chains drawn from one sample of a study of untreated major depressive disorder. Generated by immunoSEQ multiplex PCR, the TCRdb table keeps only in-frame clones and is missing some. Among 20,000 to 25,000 clones, roughly 91% were seen once, and the ten largest hold about 0.45%. What was sequenced was CD4+ T cells from PBMCs. These TCRs come from a woman between 35 and 50 years old in good health. The CDR3 runs from the conserved cysteine through the conserved F or W. Each record gives: J gene, D gene, V gene, clone size, CDR3 protein, CDR3 DNA. A D gene is named only where the DNA matches it firmly. Only some rows state a clone size, as once, few, many or a class for expanded clones.

>TRBJ1-4|TRBD1|TRBV14|.
CASSQRTGYEKLFF
TGTGCCAGCAGCCAACGGACAGGGTATGAAAAACTGTTTTTT
>TRBJ2-3|TRBD2|TRBV7-2|.
CASSFLSAGGRSDTQYF
TGTGCCAGCAGCTTTCTCTCGGCGGGGGGTAGGTCAGATACGCAGTATTTT
>TRBJ1-2|TRBD1|TRBV27|.
CASSNQGQGYGYTF
TGTGCCAGCAGTAACCAGGGACAGGGGTATGGCTACACCTTC
>TRBJ2-7|.|TRBV4-1|.
CASSNLRGSYEQYF
TGCGCCAGCTCAAATCTTAGGGGTTCCTACGAGCAGTACTTC
>TRBJ1-4|.|TRBV6-5|once
CASRSGRAGNEKLFF
TGTGCCAGCCGAAGTGGACGGGCCGGGAATGAAAAACTGTTTTTT
>TRBJ1-6|.|TRBV5-6|.
CASSLLDIDNSPLHF
TGTGCCAGCAGCTTGCTGGATATTGACAATTCACCCCTCCACTTT
>TRBJ1-1|TRBD1|TRBV25-1|.
CASSEQGGDTEAFF
TGTGCCAGCAGTGAACAGGGGGGGGACACTGAAGCTTTCTTT
>TRBJ1-2|.|TRBV27|few
CASRSAGVYGYTF
TGTGCCAGCAGGTCTGCCGGGGTCTATGGCTACACCTTC
>TRBJ1-2|TRBD1|TRBV2|few
CARSVGTGYNYGYTF
TGTGCCAGATCCGTCGGGACAGGATACAACTATGGCTACACCTTC
>TRBJ2-7|.|TRBV6-5|.
CASSYSRGAYEQYF
TGTGCCAGCAGTTACTCCCGGGGGGCTTACGAGCAGTACTTC
>TRBJ2-5|.|TRBV5-1|once
CASSGSGLQETQYF
TGCGCCAGCAGCGGATCGGGACTTCAAGAGACCCAGTACTTC
>TRBJ2-1|TRBD1|TRBV10-2|once
CASREPGQGYEQFF
TGCGCCAGCAGGGAACCGGGACAGGGCTATGAGCAGTTCTTC
>TRBJ2-7|TRBD1|TRBV28|.
CASSSQQGLEYF
TGTGCCAGCAGTTCCCAACAGGGGTTGGAGTACTTC
>TRBJ2-3|.|TRBV10-3|few
CASRGVGTDTQYF
TGTGCCTCGCGCGGGGTGGGCACAGATACGCAGTATTTT
>TRBJ2-1|.|TRBV11-2|.
CASRTITRSSYNEQFF
TGTGCCAGCAGGACTATCACAAGGAGCTCCTACAATGAGCAGTTCTTC
>TRBJ1-2|.|TRBV7-9|.
CASSFFVGQESYGYTF
TGTGCCAGCAGCTTTTTTGTGGGCCAAGAGAGCTATGGCTACACCTTC
>TRBJ1-2|.|TRBV6-1|.
CASSEEGGQNYGYTF
TGTGCCAGCAGTGAAGAGGGGGGGCAGAACTATGGCTACACCTTC
>TRBJ1-1|.|TRBV4-3|.
CASSQDMGQEAFF
TGCGCCAGCAGCCAAGATATGGGACAAGAAGCTTTCTTT